The rows below give T cell receptor beta chains drawn from one sample of a study of regulatory T cells in long-lasting Graves disease. TCRdb reprocessed the multiplex PCR reads with MiXCR, giving one entry per CDR3 protein. The sample lists fewer than 450,000 distinct CDR3 sequences, under 25% occurring once. The source was peripheral blood mononuclear cells (PBMCs), collected when the disease was refractory, from a patient treated with antithyroid drugs. Source of these receptors: a female donor with Graves disease. The CDR3 runs from the conserved cysteine through the conserved F or W.

j_call v_call cdr3_aa
TRBJ2-5 TRBV6-1 CASSESLVETQYF
TRBJ2-7 TRBV12-3/TRBV12-4 CASTPFGYGPTHEQYF
TRBJ2-4 TRBV10-3 CAISGGAGVGGNIQYF
TRBJ2-5 TRBV6-1 CASILDALSQETQYF
TRBJ1-1 TRBV19 CASSEQSSAEAFF
TRBJ1-2 TRBV10-2 CASSHLWTVSHGYTF
TRBJ2-2 TRBV5-1 CASSFDGTNTGELFF
TRBJ2-4 TRBV4-1 CASSQGPGTKNIQYF
TRBJ1-5 TRBV30 CAWGGQGNQPQHF
TRBJ1-1 TRBV19 CASSIVPGRRRGSTEAFF
TRBJ2-7 TRBV27 CAIAPGTGYEQYF
TRBJ2-1 TRBV20-1 CSARAGQDNEQFF
TRBJ1-1 TRBV12-3/TRBV12-4 CASSLYGTRLWAFF
TRBJ1-1 TRBV20-1 CSASGGGDTEAFF
TRBJ2-5 TRBV7-9 CASSLESGQETQYF
TRBJ2-7 TRBV7-2 CASSSQLAGGPSAYF
TRBJ1-4 TRBV2 CASGSGRDSEKLFF
TRBJ1-5 TRBV6-1 CASSESSGQGQPQHF
TRBJ2-6 TRBV7-3 CASSTGAGANVLTF
TRBJ2-1 TRBV7-2 CASSRPNNEQFF
TRBJ2-1 TRBV27 CACSFRGFSGLSYNEQFF
TRBJ2-7 TRBV7-2 CASSLGQGLGYEQYF
TRBJ1-1 TRBV7-3 CASSSTREAFF
TRBJ2-5 TRBV7-9 CASSLVEQGAGETQYF
TRBJ2-7 TRBV6-1 CASSETRRNEQYF
TRBJ2-5 TRBV7-9 CASSLYRGRGLGETQYF
TRBJ1-1 TRBV12-3/TRBV12-4 CASSLASAEAFF
TRBJ2-7 TRBV5-1 CASSPGLAGVQYF
TRBJ2-1 TRBV29-1 CSVVRGLAGDLDEQFF
TRBJ1-6 TRBV5-6 CASSLSLAGSSYNSPLHF
TRBJ2-2 TRBV7-9 CASNPPVALNTGELFF
TRBJ2-5 TRBV20-1 CSASPGLQETQYF
TRBJ2-5 TRBV12-3/TRBV12-4 CASGPGLADQETQYF
TRBJ2-5 TRBV6-1 CASKRQSTIETQYF
TRBJ2-7 TRBV6-1 CASRADREYEQYF
TRBJ1-4 TRBV6-2/TRBV6-3 CASRGQAATNEKLFF
TRBJ2-7 TRBV20-1 CSARDHSGGFYEQYF
TRBJ2-1 TRBV7-9 CASSPGRSYNEQFF
TRBJ1-6 TRBV7-2 CASSLATGFGSPLHF
TRBJ1-1 TRBV6-1 CASSIGQGVGTEAFF
TRBJ2-5 TRBV10-1 CASKPTRDRRTSGRQETQYF
TRBJ1-2 TRBV27 CASSPTLGYGYTF
TRBJ1-1 TRBV20-1 CSARLNTEAFF
TRBJ2-5 TRBV14 CASSHRQYQETQYF
TRBJ2-7 TRBV3-1 CASSQGQARYEQYF
TRBJ2-7 TRBV4-3 CASSQDYMGSYEQYF
TRBJ2-3 TRBV7-2 CASSLEIPQAAQYF
TRBJ1-1 TRBV29-1 CSVERTIGNTEAFF
TRBJ1-1 TRBV10-3 CAAGVKMNTEAFF
TRBJ2-7 TRBV13 CASSLGASGVYEQYF
TRBJ2-7 TRBV27 CASTLYRTFRQYF
TRBJ2-6 TRBV28 CATDVQGPGANVLTF
TRBJ2-7 TRBV30 CAWRPPGQGSSYEQYF
TRBJ2-7 TRBV27 CASSLGRTGAAYEQYF
TRBJ2-7 TRBV10-3 CAISEVAGGAYEQYF
TRBJ2-1 TRBV11-2 CASSRYEQFF
TRBJ2-2 TRBV24-1 CATSEDGRNTGELFF
TRBJ1-5 TRBV6-2/TRBV6-3 CASSYSLDQPQHF